These 2 T cell receptor beta chains came from one sample sequenced in a study of spatial heterogeneity in lung cancer. Each CDR3 protein is one row after TCRdb ran MiXCR on the 5' RACE reads. The top ten clones hold about 13% of a sample with about 50,000 distinct CDR3 sequences, approximately 7.6% of them seen once. The time point: sample taken at primary tumor resection. The input material, whole RNA from tumor, nontumor lung or frozen PBMC, was sequenced unsorted. Sequenced here: PBMCs, sampled at surgery. The source of these receptors is a female donor with early-stage non-small cell lung cancer.

The chain joins TRBV11-2 to TRBJ2-1; 8 nucleotides match TRBD2. CDR1 SGHAT and CDR2 FQNNGV come from the germline V gene. J gave up 10 bases and V 0 bases, and 5 bases lay outside the gene matches. The CDR3 has 14 residues. In DNA, the CDR3 is TGTGCCAGCAGCTTAGATACGTCTAGCGGGGAGCAGTTCTTC. It codes for CASSLDTSSGEQFF.

The CDR3 protein is CASSRAFSYNEQFF. Here the CDR3 DNA reads TGTGCCAGCAGCCGGGCCTTCTCCTACAATGAGCAGTTCTTC. The chain links TRBV6-1 to TRBJ2-1; D is uncertain. Germline V gene lookup returns CDR1 MNHNS and CDR2 SASEGT. The V gene lost 6 bases and the J gene lost 0 bases, with 9 bases spanning the gap. This CDR3 region has 14 residues.